One sample yielded the 24 T cell receptor beta chains listed below, sequenced in a study of T cell changes during pregnancy in multiple sclerosis. Repertoires were generated with immunoSEQ multiplex PCR, while TCRdb's copy carries only in-frame clones and drops some. This sample carries tens of thousands of clones, roughly 94% of them seen once, and the ten largest clones take roughly 1.3%. This specimen consisted of peripheral blood, obtained in the second trimester of pregnancy. The receptors shown here come from a female donor in good health, enrolled as a control in a pregnancy study.

The chain joins TRBV5-1 to TRBJ1-2; 7 positions agree with TRBD1. Germline CDR1 and CDR2: SGHRS and YFSETQ. This CDR3 contains 14 residues. V lost 4 bases, J lost 0 bases, and 3 bases stayed unmatched. The CDR3 DNA is TGCGCCAGCAGCCGGGACAGCCCTAACTATGGCTACACCTTC. Translating gives CASSRDSPNYGYTF.

V usage is TRBV6-1 and J usage is TRBJ2-5; unclear D gene. Germline-derived CDR1 and CDR2 are MNHNS and SASEGT. The CDR3 covers 16 residues. V lost 2 bases, J lost 1 base, and 14 bases lay in between. The CDR3 coding sequence is TGTGCCAGCAGTGAAAATCCTAGTGGCGGCCAAGAGACCCAGTACTTC. Protein product: CASSENPSGGQETQYF.

This rearrangement joins TRBV4-2 to TRBJ2-5; TRBD2 might be the D (7 bases). CDR1 LGHNA and CDR2 YNFKEQ come from the germline V gene. The length of the CDR3 is 17 residues. V lost 0 bases and J 1 base, leaving 15 bases between the germline ends. The CDR3 protein is CASSQDAGANFQETQYF. The CDR3 DNA reads as TGTGCCAGCAGCCAAGACGCGGGGGCCAATTTCCAAGAGACCCAGTACTTC.

V is TRBV4-2 and J is TRBJ2-1; D perhaps matches TRBD2 (6 bases). The CDR3 spans 18 residues. Trimming left V 0 bases short and J 2 bases short, with 17 bases between. Per germline, CDR1 LGHNA and CDR2 YNFKEQ. The chain's CDR3 is CASSQDRVSGRPYNEQFF. CDR3 sequence (DNA): TGTGCCAGCAGCCAAGATAGGGTTTCGGGGAGGCCCTACAATGAGCAGTTCTTC.

This chain connects TRBV5-5 to TRBJ2-3; TRBD2 agrees at 8 bases. Germline assignment: CDR1 SGHKS and CDR2 YYEKEE (reference sequence). J was trimmed by 5 bases and V by 6 bases; bases with no gene match: 8. The CDR3 is 14 amino acids. CDR3 sequence reads: CASTFGGAGDTQYF. The CDR3 DNA follows: TGTGCCAGCACCTTCGGGGGGGCGGGAGATACGCAGTATTTT. Filled out from reference TRBV5-5 and TRBJ2-3, the complete variable domain reads DAGVTQSPTHLIKTRGQQVTLRCSPISGHKSVSWYQQVLGQGPQFIFQYYEKEERGRGNFPDRFSARQFPNYSSELNVNALLLGDSALYLCASTFGGAGDTQYFGPGTRLTVL.

This chain connects TRBV5-6 to TRBJ1-3; TRBD1 aligns across 7 bases. Germline V lookup: CDR1 SGHDT, CDR2 YYEEEE. The CDR3 is 17 residues long. Trimming at V came to 0 bases and at J to 3 bases, leaving 9 bases not matched to a gene. CDR3 coding DNA: TGTGCCAGCAGCTTGGTAGGTGCGGGACAGCGTGGAAACACCATATATTTT. Its translation is CASSLVGAGQRGNTIYF.

The rearrangement joins TRBV18 to TRBJ2-5; D is unclear. CDR1 and CDR2 from the germline V gene are KGHSH and LQKENI. V was pared by 4 bases and J by 1 base, with 10 bases between. This CDR3 region has 14 residues. The CDR3 DNA reads TGTGCCAGCTCACTTGTACAAGTCCAAGAGACCCAGTACTTC. Its protein is CASSLVQVQETQYF. The complete variable domain, with remaining parts taken from reference TRBV18 and TRBJ2-5, reads NAGVMQNPRHLVRRRGQEARLRCSPMKGHSHVYWYRQLPEEGLKFMVYLQKENIIDESGMPKERFSAEFPKEGPSILRIQQVVRGDSAAYFCASSLVQVQETQYFGPGTRLLVL.

The V and J genes are TRBV6-1 and TRBJ2-5, with D possibly matching TRBD2 (6 bases). This CDR3 has 16 residues. Germline V lookup: CDR1 MNHNS, CDR2 SASEGT. The V end was cut by 3 bases, the J end by 2 bases, with 16 bases between. CDR3 in amino acids: CASSEEERVIQETQYF. The DNA of the CDR3 is TGTGCCAGCAGTGAGGAGGAGCGGGTCATTCAAGAGACCCAGTACTTC.

The chain is built from TRBV4-1 and TRBJ1-1; D unclear. The CDR3 loop spans 16 amino acids. V was pared by 0 bases and J by 3 bases, with 14 bases between. Germline CDR1 and CDR2: MGHRA and YSYEKL. CDR3 DNA sequence: TGCGCCAGCAGCCAAGAAAGGAAGCGCTGGGACACTGAAGCTTTCTTT. Its protein is CASSQERKRWDTEAFF.

This chain uses TRBV10-3 with TRBJ2-3, with a weak D call TRBD2 (6 bases). The CDR3 contains 16 residues. Per the germline V gene, CDR1 is ENHRY and CDR2 is SYGVKD. Trimming removed 4 bases from V and 3 bases from J, with 17 bases in between. The CDR3 here is CAISGAAGPGTDTQYF. In DNA form, the CDR3 reads TGTGCCATCAGTGGGGCGGCGGGACCAGGGACAGATACGCAGTATTTT.

The chain joins TRBV27 to TRBJ2-7; TRBD2 matches at 9 bases. Germline CDR1 is MNHEY and CDR2 is SMNVEV (reference sequence). V lost 1 base to trimming and J lost 5 bases; unmatched junction nucleotides: 6. There are 15 residues in the CDR3. The CDR3 coding sequence is TGTGCCAGCAGTTTATACCCTAGCGGGAACAACGAGCAGTACTTC. This codes for CASSLYPSGNNEQYF.

This sequence joins TRBV21-1 and TRBJ2-4; no check of the table's D call, TRBD1, against the DNA was made. TRBV21-1 constitutes a pseudogene. The CDR3 runs 14 residues. This CDR3 reads CASSIPSAKNIQYF. The DNA of the CDR3 is TGTGCCAGCAGCATACCCAGTGCCAAAAACATTCAGTACTTC.

The V call is TRBV5-6, the J call TRBJ2-1; 8 bases map to TRBD2. V shed 0 bases and J 10 bases; nucleotides not matched to a gene: 9. The germline CDR1 and CDR2 sequences are SGHDT and YYEEEE. This CDR3 comprises 15 residues. The CDR3 DNA reads as TGTGCCAGCAGCTTGGAAGCGGGGGCCTACACGGAGCAGTTCTTC. This sequence encodes CASSLEAGAYTEQFF. The full variable domain, its missing parts supplied by reference TRBV5-6 and TRBJ2-1, is DAGVTQSPTHLIKTRGQQVTLRCSPKSGHDTVSWYQQALGQGPQFIFQYYEEEERQRGNFPDRFSGHQFPNYSSELNVNALLLGDSALYLCASSLEAGAYTEQFFGPGTRLTVL.

This sequence joins TRBV9 and TRBJ2-1, with TRBD2 matching over 9 bases. From germline, CDR1 is SGDLS and CDR2 YYNGEE. The length of the CDR3 is 14 residues. The ends lost 2 bases at V and 8 bases at J; junction bases unmatched: 5. CDR3 bases: TGTGCCAGCAGCGTTAGCGGGAGTGGTTATGAGCAGTTCTTC. Its translation is CASSVSGSGYEQFF. Full variable domain (rest looked up from reference TRBV9 and TRBJ2-1): DSGVTQTPKHLITATGQRVTLRCSPRSGDLSVYWYQQSLDQGLQFLIQYYNGEERAKGNILERFSAQQFPDLHSELNLSSLELGDSALYFCASSVSGSGYEQFFGPGTRLTVL.

The CDR3 DNA reads as TGTGCCAGCAGCTCCGGGACAGGAGTGTACAATGAGCAGTTCTTC. Encoded protein: CASSSGTGVYNEQFF. V and J are TRBV11-2 and TRBJ2-1, with 8 bases lining up with TRBD1. Germline-derived CDR1 and CDR2 are SGHAT and FQNNGV. The V gene end was trimmed by 4 bases and the J gene end by 4 bases; junction bases not matched to a gene: 6. The CDR3 length is 15 residues.

V and J are TRBV12-5 and TRBJ2-3; D might be TRBD2 (6 bases). CDR1 and CDR2 (germline): LGHNT, FRNRAP. The CDR3 has 12 amino acids. Trimming stripped 2 bases from V and 7 bases from J, with 7 bases between. CDR3 loop: CASGLRDYTQYF. CDR3 coding DNA: TGTGCTAGTGGTTTGAGGGACTATACGCAGTATTTT.

Only one count was recorded for this clone. The chain uses TRBV4-1 and TRBJ2-1; D is possibly TRBD2 (6 bases). The V and J ends lost 4 bases and 0 bases respectively, with 16 bases between them. Per the germline V gene, CDR1 is MGHRA and CDR2 is YSYEKL. The CDR3 consists of 17 residues. The CDR3: CASSLSVSGASYNEQFF. The CDR3 DNA sequence: TGCGCCAGCAGCCTCTCCGTTAGCGGAGCCTCCTACAATGAGCAGTTCTTC.

This chain links TRBV28 with TRBJ2-7, with 7 bases matching TRBD2. The CDR3 extends over 11 amino acids. CDR1 and CDR2 (germline): MDHEN, SYDVKM. V trimming: 6 bases; J trimming: 11 bases; junction bases outside the gene matches: 7. CDR3 sequence reads: CASRVGLVEYF. The DNA for the CDR3 is TGTGCCAGCAGAGTCGGACTAGTGGAGTACTTC.

A single count supports this clone. The chain employs TRBV27 and TRBJ2-3; 8 bases are shared with TRBD2. The CDR3 contains 15 residues. V trimming: 3 bases; J trimming: 6 bases; junction bases outside the gene matches: 8. CDR1 is MNHEY and CDR2 is SMNVEV in the germline V gene (reference sequence). The CDR3 DNA sequence: TGTGCCAGCAGTTTTCGGGGGGGCATTATGGATACGCAGTATTTT. The encoded protein is CASSFRGGIMDTQYF.

This chain joins TRBV7-9 and TRBJ1-1, with D possibly being TRBD1 (5 bases). The CDR3 length is 16 residues. Trimming removed 4 bases from V and 4 bases from J, with 19 bases in between. Germline V gives CDR1 SEHNR, CDR2 FQNEAQ (reference sequence). The CDR3 DNA reads TGTGCCAGCAGCTCCACTCTCGGGACTTTTTTCACTGAAGCTTTCTTT. Encoded protein: CASSSTLGTFFTEAFF.

V usage is TRBV7-6 and J usage is TRBJ2-5; D gene unclear. From germline, CDR1 is SGHVS and CDR2 FNYEAQ. This CDR3 has 13 residues. With 8 bases removed from V and 0 bases from J, the gap between germline ends came to 10 bases. The CDR3 is CASGWRYQETQYF. The CDR3 bases are TGTGCCAGCGGATGGCGGTACCAAGAGACCCAGTACTTC.

The rearrangement uses TRBV28 and TRBJ2-7, with 12 bases fitting TRBD1. Trimming cost V 7 bases and J 7 bases; bases outside gene matches: 8. Germline CDR1 is MDHEN and CDR2 is SYDVKM. The CDR3 is made up of 14 amino acids. This CDR3 reads CASKVGQGAGEQYF. Written as DNA, the CDR3 is TGTGCCAGCAAGGTGGGACAGGGGGCGGGGGAGCAGTACTTC.

In its sample, this clone was seen once. The chain employs TRBV28 and TRBJ1-2; 10 nucleotides align to TRBD1. In germline, CDR1 is MDHEN, CDR2 SYDVKM. The V gene end was trimmed by 5 bases and the J gene end by 8 bases; junction bases not matched to a gene: 5. There are 13 residues in the CDR3. CDR3 amino acids: CASSPSTGGGYTF. The CDR3 nucleotides read TGTGCCAGCAGTCCCTCGACAGGGGGCGGCTACACCTTC.

This clone appeared once. The chain combines TRBV9 with TRBJ2-7, with TRBD2 matching 9 bases. The germline V gene has CDR1 SGDLS and CDR2 YYNGEE. The trim removed 1 base at V and 5 bases at J, leaving 7 bases unmatched. CDR3 length: 15 amino acids. DNA for the CDR3: TGTGCCAGCAGCGTATCGGGACTAGCAAGTCACGAGCAGTACTTC. Protein product: CASSVSGLASHEQYF.